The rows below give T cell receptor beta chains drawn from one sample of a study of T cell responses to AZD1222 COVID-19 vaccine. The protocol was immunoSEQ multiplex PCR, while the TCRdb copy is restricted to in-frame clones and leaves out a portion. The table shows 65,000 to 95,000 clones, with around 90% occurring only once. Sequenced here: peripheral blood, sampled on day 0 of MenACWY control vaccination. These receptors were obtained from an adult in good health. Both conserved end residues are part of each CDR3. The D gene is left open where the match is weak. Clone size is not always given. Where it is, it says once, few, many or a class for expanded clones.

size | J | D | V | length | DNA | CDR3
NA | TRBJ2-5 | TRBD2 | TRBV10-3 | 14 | TGTGCCATCAGCCCTAGCGGGACGCAAGAGACCCAGTACTTC | CAISPSGTQETQYF
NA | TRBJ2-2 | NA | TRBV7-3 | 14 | TGTGCCAGCAGCTTAAACCGGAACACCGGGGAGCTGTTTTTT | CASSLNRNTGELFF
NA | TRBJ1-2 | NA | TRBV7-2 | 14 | TGTGCCAGCAGCTTACAACCGACACCGTATGGCTACACCTTC | CASSLQPTPYGYTF
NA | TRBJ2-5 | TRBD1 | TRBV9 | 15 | TGTGCCAGCACAATGGACAGGGACCCCCAAGAGACCCAGTACTTC | CASTMDRDPQETQYF
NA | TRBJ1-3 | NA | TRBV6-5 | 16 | TGTGCCAGCAGTTACTCGTATAGACTCTCTGGAAACACCATATATTTT | CASSYSYRLSGNTIYF
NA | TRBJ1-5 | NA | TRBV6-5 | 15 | TGTGCCAGCAGTTACGGGGGGATGGACAATCAGCCCCAGCATTTT | CASSYGGMDNQPQHF
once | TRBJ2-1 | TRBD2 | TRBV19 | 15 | TGTGCCAGTAGAACCGGGACTAAGTTGGGCAATGAGCAGTTCTTC | CASRTGTKLGNEQFF
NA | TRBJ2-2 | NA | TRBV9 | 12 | TGTGCCAGCAGCGTATTGTTCGGGGAGCTGTTTTTT | CASSVLFGELFF
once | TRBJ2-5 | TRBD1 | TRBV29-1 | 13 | TGCAGCGTTTCCGGGACAGGCGGGGAGACCCAGTACTTC | CSVSGTGGETQYF
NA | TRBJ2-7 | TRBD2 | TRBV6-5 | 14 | TGTGCCAGCAGTTGGACTAGCGGGGCCTACGAGCAGTACTTC | CASSWTSGAYEQYF
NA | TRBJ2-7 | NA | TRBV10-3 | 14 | TGTGCCATCAGCCCCGGGACGACAGCCTACGAGCAGTACTTC | CAISPGTTAYEQYF
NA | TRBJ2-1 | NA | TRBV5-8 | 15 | TGTGCCAGCAGCAGGAGCGGGTACAACTTTAATGAGCAGTTCTTC | CASSRSGYNFNEQFF
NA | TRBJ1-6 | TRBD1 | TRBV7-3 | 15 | TGTGCCAGCAGCCCATGGGACAGGGAGATTTCACCCCTCCACTTT | CASSPWDREISPLHF
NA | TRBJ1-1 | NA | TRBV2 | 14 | TGTGCCAGCAGTGTTCAACAGGGGAACACTGAAGCTTTCTTT | CASSVQQGNTEAFF
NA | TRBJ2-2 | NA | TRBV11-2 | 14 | TGTGCCAGCAGCTCCCGTCCGGGGGCCGGGGAGCTGTTTTTT | CASSSRPGAGELFF
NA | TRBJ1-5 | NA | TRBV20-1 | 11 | TGCAGTGCTAGAGGTGGTCAGCCCCAGCATTTT | CSARGGQPQHF
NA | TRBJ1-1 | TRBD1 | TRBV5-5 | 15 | TGTGCCAGCAGCACCTCGACAGGGCCGAACACTGAAGCTTTCTTT | CASSTSTGPNTEAFF
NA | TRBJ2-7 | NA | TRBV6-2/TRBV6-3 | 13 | TGTGCCAGCAGTGGCAGGGGGGTCGACGAGCAGTACTTC | CASSGRGVDEQYF
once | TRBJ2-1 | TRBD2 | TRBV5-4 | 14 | TGTGCCAGCACAGCGGGGGGGAGAGACAATGAGCAGTTCTTC | CASTAGGRDNEQFF
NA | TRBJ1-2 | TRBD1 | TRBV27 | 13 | TGTGCCAGCAGAGGACAGGGGGCTCGTGGCTACACCTTC | CASRGQGARGYTF
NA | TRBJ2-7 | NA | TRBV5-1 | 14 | TGCGCCAGCAGGACCGAGGGTCCCTCCTACGAGCAGTACTTC | CASRTEGPSYEQYF
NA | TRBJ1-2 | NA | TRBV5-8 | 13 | TGTGCCAGCAGCTTGGGGACAGCCTATGGCTACACCTTC | CASSLGTAYGYTF
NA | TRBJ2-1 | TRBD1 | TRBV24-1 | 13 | TGTGCAACAGGGGACGGCTCCTACAATGAGCAGTTCTTC | CATGDGSYNEQFF
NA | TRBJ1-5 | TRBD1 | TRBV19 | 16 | TGTGCCAGTAGTATAGCGACAGGGCTAGGCAATCAGCCCCAGCATTTT | CASSIATGLGNQPQHF
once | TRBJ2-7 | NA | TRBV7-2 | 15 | TGTGCCAGCAGCTTAGTCCCCACGTCCGGCGGGGAGCAGTACTTC | CASSLVPTSGGEQYF
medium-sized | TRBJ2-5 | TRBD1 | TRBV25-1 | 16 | TGTGCCAGCAGTGAATGGGGGACAGCAGATCGTGAGACCCAGTACTTC | CASSEWGTADRETQYF
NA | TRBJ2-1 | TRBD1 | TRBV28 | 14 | TGTGCCAGCAGTTCGGGACAGCTTTCTGATGAGCAGTTCTTC | CASSSGQLSDEQFF